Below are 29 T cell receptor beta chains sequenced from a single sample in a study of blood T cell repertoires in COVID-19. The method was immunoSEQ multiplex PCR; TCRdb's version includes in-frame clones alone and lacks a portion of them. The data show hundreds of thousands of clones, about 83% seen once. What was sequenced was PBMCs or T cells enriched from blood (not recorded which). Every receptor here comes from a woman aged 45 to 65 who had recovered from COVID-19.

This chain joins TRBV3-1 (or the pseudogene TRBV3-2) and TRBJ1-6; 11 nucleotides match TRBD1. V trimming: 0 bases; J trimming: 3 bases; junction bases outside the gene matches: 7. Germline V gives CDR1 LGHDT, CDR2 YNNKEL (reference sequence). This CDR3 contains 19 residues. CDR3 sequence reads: CASSQDRDRGNLYNSPLHF. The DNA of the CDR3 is TGTGCCAGCAGCCAAGATCGGGACAGGGGGAACCTCTATAATTCACCCCTCCACTTT.

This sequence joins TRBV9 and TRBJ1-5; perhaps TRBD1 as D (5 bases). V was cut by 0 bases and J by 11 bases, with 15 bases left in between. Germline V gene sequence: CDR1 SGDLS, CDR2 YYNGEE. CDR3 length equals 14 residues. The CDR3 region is CASSVGDGQGTQHF. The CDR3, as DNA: TGTGCCAGCAGCGTAGGTGACGGGCAGGGAACCCAGCATTTT.

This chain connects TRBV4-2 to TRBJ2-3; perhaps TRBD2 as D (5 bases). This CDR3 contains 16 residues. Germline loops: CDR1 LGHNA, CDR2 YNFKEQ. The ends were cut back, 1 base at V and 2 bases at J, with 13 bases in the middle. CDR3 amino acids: CASSQGLATNTDTQYF. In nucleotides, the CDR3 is TGTGCCAGCAGCCAAGGGCTAGCAACTAACACAGATACGCAGTATTTT.

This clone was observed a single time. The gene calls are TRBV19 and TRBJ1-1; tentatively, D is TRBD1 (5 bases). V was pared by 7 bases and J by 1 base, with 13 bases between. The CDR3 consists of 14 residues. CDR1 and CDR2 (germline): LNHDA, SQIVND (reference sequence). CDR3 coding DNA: TGTGCCAGTAAGATAGGGGCGACGAACACTGAAGCTTTCTTT. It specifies CASKIGATNTEAFF.

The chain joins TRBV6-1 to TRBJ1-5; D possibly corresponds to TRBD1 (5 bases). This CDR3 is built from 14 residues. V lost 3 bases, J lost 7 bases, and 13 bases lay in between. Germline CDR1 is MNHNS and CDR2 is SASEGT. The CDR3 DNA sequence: TGTGCCAGCAGTGAGTTTCCCCGGGGGCAGCCCCAGCATTTT. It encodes CASSEFPRGQPQHF.

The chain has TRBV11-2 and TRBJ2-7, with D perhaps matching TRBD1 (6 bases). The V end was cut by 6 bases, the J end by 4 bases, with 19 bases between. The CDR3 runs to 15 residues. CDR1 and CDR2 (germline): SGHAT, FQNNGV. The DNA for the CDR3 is TGTGCCAGCAGACACCTAGGGGGTAAACCGTACGAGCAGTACTTC. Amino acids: CASRHLGGKPYEQYF.

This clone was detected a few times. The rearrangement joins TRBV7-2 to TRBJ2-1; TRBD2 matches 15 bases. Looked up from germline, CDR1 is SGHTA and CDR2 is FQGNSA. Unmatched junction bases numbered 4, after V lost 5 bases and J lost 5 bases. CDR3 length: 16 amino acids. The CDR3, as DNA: TGTGCCAGCAGCCCCGGGACTAGCGGGAGGAACAATGAGCAGTTCTTC. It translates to CASSPGTSGRNNEQFF.

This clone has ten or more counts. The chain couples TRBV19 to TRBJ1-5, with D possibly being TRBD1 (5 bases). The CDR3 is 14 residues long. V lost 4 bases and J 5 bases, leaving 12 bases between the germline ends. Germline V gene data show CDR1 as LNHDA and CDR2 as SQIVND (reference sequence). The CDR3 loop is CASSNTGGYQPQHF. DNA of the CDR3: TGTGCCAGTAGTAACACCGGGGGGTATCAGCCCCAGCATTTT.

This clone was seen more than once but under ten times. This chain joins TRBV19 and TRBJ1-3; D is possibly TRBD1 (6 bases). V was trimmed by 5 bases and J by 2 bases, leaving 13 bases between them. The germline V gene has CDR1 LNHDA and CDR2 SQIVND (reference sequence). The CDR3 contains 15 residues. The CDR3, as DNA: TGTGCCAGTAGTTTAACAGGGCGTCCTGGAAACACCATATATTTT. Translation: CASSLTGRPGNTIYF.

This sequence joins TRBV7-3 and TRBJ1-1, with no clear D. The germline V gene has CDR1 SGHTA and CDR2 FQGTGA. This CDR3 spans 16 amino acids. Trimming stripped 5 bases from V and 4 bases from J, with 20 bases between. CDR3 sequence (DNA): TGTGCCAGCAGCCCGGGGAAACGAGGTCATTTCACTGAAGCTTTCTTT. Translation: CASSPGKRGHFTEAFF.

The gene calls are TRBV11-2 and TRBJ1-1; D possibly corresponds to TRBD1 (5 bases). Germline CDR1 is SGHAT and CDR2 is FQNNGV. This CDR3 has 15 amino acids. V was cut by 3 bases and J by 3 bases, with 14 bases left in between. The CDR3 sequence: CASSFRAGLDTEAFF. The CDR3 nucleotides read TGTGCCAGCAGCTTCCGGGCAGGGTTGGACACTGAAGCTTTCTTT.

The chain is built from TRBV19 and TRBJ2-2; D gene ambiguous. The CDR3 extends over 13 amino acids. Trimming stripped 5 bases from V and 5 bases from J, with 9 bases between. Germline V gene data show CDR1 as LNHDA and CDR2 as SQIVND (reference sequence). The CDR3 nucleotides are TGTGCCAGTAGTCTGGAGCATACCGGGGAGCTGTTTTTT. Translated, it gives CASSLEHTGELFF.

The CDR3 DNA follows: TGTGCCAGCAGCGCAACAGGGGACGGAGGCTACACCTTC. It translates to CASSATGDGGYTF. The V gene is TRBV9, the J gene TRBJ1-2; 7 bases fit TRBD1. In germline, CDR1 is SGDLS, CDR2 YYNGEE. The CDR3 loop spans 13 amino acids. J was trimmed by 8 bases and V by 3 bases; bases with no gene match: 7.

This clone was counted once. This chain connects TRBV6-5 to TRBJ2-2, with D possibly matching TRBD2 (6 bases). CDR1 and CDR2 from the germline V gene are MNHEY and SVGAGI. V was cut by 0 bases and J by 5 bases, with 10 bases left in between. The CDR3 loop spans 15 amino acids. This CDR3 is CASSYSPTSTGELFF. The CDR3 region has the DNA TGTGCCAGCAGTTACTCGCCGACTAGTACCGGGGAGCTGTTTTTT.

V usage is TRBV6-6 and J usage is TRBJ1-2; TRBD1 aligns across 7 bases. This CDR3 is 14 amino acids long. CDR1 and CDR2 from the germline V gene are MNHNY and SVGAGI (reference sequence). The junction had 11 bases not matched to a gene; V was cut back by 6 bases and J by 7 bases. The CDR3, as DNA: TGTGCCAGCAGACCGGGAGGGGGCGAGGCTGGCTACACCTTC. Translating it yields CASRPGGGEAGYTF.

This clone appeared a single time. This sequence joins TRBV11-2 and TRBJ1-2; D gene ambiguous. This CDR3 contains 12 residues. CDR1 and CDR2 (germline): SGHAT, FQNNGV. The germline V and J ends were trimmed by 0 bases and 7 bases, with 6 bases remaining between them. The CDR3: CASSLDFSGYTF. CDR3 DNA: TGTGCCAGCAGCTTAGATTTCAGTGGCTACACCTTC.

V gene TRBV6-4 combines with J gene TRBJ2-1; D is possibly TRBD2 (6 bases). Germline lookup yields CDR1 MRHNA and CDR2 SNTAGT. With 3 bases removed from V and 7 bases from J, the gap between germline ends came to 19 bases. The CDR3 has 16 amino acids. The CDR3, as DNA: TGTGCCAGCAGTGATATTCCCGGGAGAGTTTTTAATGAGCAGTTCTTC. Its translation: CASSDIPGRVFNEQFF.

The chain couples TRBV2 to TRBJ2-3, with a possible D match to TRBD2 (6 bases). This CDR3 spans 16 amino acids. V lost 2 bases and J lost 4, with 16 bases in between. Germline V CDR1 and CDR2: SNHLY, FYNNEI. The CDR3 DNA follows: TGTGCCAGCAGTGAATTTTCGGGACTTTACGCAGATACGCAGTATTTT. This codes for CASSEFSGLYADTQYF.

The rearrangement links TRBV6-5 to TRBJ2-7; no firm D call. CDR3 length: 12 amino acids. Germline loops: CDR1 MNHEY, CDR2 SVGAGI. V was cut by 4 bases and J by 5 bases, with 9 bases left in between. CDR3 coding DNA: TGTGCCAGCAGTTCCGGGTCGCACGAGCAGTACTTC. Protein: CASSSGSHEQYF.

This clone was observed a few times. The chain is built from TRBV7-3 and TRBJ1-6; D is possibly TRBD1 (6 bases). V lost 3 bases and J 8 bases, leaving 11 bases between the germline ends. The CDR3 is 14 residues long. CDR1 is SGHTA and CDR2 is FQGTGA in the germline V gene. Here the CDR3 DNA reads TGTGCCAGCAGCTTGAGACAGGAGGATTCACCCCTCCACTTT. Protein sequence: CASSLRQEDSPLHF.

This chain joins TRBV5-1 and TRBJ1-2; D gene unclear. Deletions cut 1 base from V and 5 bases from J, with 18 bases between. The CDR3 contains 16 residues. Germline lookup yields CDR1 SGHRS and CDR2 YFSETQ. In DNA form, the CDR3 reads TGCGCCAGCAGCTTGTACGCCTCTTGGGGAGCATATGGCTACACCTTC. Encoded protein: CASSLYASWGAYGYTF.

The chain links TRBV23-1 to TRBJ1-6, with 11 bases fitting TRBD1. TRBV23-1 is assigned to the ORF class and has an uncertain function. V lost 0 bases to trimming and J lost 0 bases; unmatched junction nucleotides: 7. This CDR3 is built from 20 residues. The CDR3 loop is CASSQSGSGTGGSYNSPLHF. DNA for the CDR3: TGCGCCAGCAGTCAATCAGGTTCCGGGACAGGGGGCTCCTATAATTCACCCCTCCACTTT.

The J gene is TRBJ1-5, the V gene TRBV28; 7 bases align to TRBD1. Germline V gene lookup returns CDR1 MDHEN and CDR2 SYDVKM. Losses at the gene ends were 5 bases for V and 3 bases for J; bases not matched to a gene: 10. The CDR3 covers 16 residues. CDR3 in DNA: TGTGCCAGCAGTCCCCCGACAGGGTCAATCAATCAGCCCCAGCATTTT. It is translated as CASSPPTGSINQPQHF. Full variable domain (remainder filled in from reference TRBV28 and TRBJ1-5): DVKVTQSSRYLVKRTGEKVFLECVQDMDHENMFWYRQDPGLGLRLIYFSYDVKMKEKGDIPEGYSVSREKKERFSLILESASTNQTSMYLCASSPPTGSINQPQHFGDGTRLSIL.

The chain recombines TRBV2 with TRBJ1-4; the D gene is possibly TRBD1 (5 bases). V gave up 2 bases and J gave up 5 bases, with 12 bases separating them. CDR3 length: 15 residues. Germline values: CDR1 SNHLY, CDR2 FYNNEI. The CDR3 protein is CASSERWQGNEKLFF. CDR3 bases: TGTGCCAGCAGTGAAAGGTGGCAGGGCAATGAAAAACTGTTTTTT.

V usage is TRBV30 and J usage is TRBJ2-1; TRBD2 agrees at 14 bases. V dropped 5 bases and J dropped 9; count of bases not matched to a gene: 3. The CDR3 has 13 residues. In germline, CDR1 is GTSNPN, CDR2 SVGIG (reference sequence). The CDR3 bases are TGTGCCTGGGGGACTAGCGGGAGAGGTGAGCAGTTCTTC. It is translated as CAWGTSGRGEQFF. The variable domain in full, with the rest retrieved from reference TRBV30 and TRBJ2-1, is SQTIHQWPATLVQPVGSPLSLECTVEGTSNPNLYWYRQAAGRGLQLLFYSVGIGQISSEVPQNLSASRPQDRQFILSSKKLLLSDSGFYLCAWGTSGRGEQFFGPGTRLTVL.

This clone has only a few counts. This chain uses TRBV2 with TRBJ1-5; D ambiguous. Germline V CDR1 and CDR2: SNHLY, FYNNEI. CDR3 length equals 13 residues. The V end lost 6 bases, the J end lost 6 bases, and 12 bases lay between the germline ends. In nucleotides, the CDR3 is TGTGCCAGCAGGGGAGACGAAGGTCAGCCCCAGCATTTT. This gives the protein CASRGDEGQPQHF. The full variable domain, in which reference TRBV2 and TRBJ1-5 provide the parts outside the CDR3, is EPEVTQTPSHQVTQMGQEVILRCVPISNHLYFYWYRQILGQKVEFLVSFYNNEISEKSEIFDDQFSVERPDGSNFTLKIRSTKLEDSAMYFCASRGDEGQPQHFGDGTRLSIL.

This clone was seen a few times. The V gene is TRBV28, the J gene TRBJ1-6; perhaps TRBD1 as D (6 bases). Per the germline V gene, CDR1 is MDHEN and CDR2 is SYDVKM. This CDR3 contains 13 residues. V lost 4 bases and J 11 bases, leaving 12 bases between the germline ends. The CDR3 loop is CASSYDRRTPLHF. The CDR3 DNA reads TGTGCCAGCAGTTACGACAGGCGCACACCCCTCCACTTT.

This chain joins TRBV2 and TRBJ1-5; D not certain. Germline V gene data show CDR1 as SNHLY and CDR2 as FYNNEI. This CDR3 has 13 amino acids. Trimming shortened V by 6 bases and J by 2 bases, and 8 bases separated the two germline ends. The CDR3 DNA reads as TGTGCCAGCAGCTCTCAGGGCAATCAGCCCCAGCATTTT. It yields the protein CASSSQGNQPQHF. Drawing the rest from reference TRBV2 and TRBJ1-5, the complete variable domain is EPEVTQTPSHQVTQMGQEVILRCVPISNHLYFYWYRQILGQKVEFLVSFYNNEISEKSEIFDDQFSVERPDGSNFTLKIRSTKLEDSAMYFCASSSQGNQPQHFGDGTRLSIL.

CDR3 nucleotide sequence: TGTGCCAGCAGCCCAATCAGCGGGCCAACCTACAATGAGCAGTTCTTC. The encoded protein is CASSPISGPTYNEQFF. This sequence joins TRBV6-6 and TRBJ2-1, with TRBD2 as a possible D gene (6 bases). Between the trimmed V and J ends, which lost 6 bases and 2 bases, there was a span of 17 bases. Germline V lookup: CDR1 MNHNY, CDR2 SVGAGI (reference sequence). The CDR3 is 16 residues long.